This T cell receptor (beta chain) was sequenced for a study of blood T cell repertoires in COVID-19. This clone qualifies as medium-sized. The V gene lost 5 bases and the J gene lost 9 bases, with 17 bases spanning the gap. Germline V gives CDR1 SEHNR, CDR2 FQNEAQ (reference sequence). This CDR3 spans 13 amino acids. As originally analysed: Reference gene primer amplification in the assay estimated nucleated cell counts. Method: immunoSEQ multiplex PCR; TCRdb's copy keeps in-frame clones and lacks some. The V and J calls and clone size are taken from that table; D and trimming were inferred from the DNA. Of over 60,000 clones listed, 76% are singletons.

Sequencing was done on a sample of peripheral blood. This receptor was obtained from a man in his 60s with COVID-19, enrolled during active disease. This chain links TRBV7-9 with TRBJ2-7; a weak D match, TRBD2 (5 bases). This CDR3 reads CASSPRTALRQYF. CDR3 nucleotide sequence: TGTGCCAGCAGCCCCCGGACTGCTCTACGGCAGTACTTC.